The sequence of this TCR beta chain was determined in a study of CD8 T cells in ankylosing spondylitis. Findings of the study overall: Disease-associated clones were reportedly significantly overrepresented in matched ankylosing spondylitis synovial fluid. The study identified a TCR beta motif of under ten highly homologous variants that appeared characteristic of ankylosing spondylitis blood. In the blood and synovial fluid of reactive arthritis, some motif variants had been previously reported.

As regards this clonotype: What it recognizes is unknown.

Per germline, CDR1 SGHRS and CDR2 YFSETQ. The CDR3 spans 17 residues. The trim removed 5 bases at V and 0 bases at J, leaving 9 bases unmatched. In making TCR beta libraries, quantitative 5'-RACE with molecular barcodes was used. TCRdb re-analysed the 5' RACE reads in MiXCR, keeping a single row per CDR3 protein. The table shows 130,000 or so distinct CDR3 sequences, with more than 15% occurring only once. What was sequenced was blood, either unsorted or a sorted T cell fraction (not recorded which). The chain recombines TRBV5-1 with TRBJ1-1; 11 bases map to TRBD1. The clonotype originates from a male donor with ankylosing spondylitis. CDR3 nucleotide sequence: TGCGCCAGCAGACCCAACGGACAGGGGGCTGTGAACACTGAAGCTTTCTTT. Its translation is CASRPNGQGAVNTEAFF.